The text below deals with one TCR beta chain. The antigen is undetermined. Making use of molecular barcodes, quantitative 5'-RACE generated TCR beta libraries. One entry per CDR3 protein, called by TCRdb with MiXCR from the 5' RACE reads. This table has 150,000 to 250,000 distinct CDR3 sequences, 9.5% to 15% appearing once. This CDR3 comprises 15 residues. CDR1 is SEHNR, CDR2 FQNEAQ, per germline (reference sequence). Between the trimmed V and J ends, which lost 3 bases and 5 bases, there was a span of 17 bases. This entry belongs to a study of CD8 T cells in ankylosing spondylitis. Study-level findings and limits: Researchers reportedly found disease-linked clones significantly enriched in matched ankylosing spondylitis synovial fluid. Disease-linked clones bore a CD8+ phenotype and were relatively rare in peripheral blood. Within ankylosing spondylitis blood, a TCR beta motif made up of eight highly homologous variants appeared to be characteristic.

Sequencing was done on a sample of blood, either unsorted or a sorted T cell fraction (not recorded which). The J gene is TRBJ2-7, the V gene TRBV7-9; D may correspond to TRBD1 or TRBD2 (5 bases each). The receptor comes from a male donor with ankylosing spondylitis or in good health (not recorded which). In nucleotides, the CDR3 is TGTGCCAGCAGCTTCATCCGGGGCCCCGCCAACGAGCAGTACTTC. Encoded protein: CASSFIRGPANEQYF.